This passage covers 9 T cell receptor beta chains from one sample sequenced in a study of Ad26.COV2.S vaccination and SARS-CoV-2 variants. The repertoire was sequenced with immunoSEQ multiplex PCR; TCRdb's copy has only in-frame clones and lacks some. Of about 390,000 clones listed, 88% were seen once; the top ten hold 3.5%. Treatment reported: around 19 received Ad26.COV2.S at low or high dose, single or two shots; several received placebo; per-sample allocation not given. Sampling happened 63 days after the first vaccine or placebo injection. Sequences were derived from peripheral blood, sampled in a trial of Ad26.COV2.S vaccine versus placebo. Every receptor here comes from a person aged 18-60 years who received the Ad26.COV2.S COVID-19 vaccine or a placebo.

This clone was observed once. The genes are TRBV7-9 and TRBJ2-5; TRBD1 aligns across 8 bases. J lost 2 bases, V lost 6 bases, and 2 bases had no gene match. Germline V gene data show CDR1 as SEHNR and CDR2 as FQNEAQ (reference sequence). The CDR3 runs 13 residues. This CDR3 reads CASSWDRQETQYF. Written as DNA, the CDR3 is TGTGCCAGCAGTTGGGACAGGCAAGAGACCCAGTACTTC.

This clone was found once. CDR3 residues: CASSAFGTPPRVGNEQFF. CDR3 in DNA: TGTGCCAGCAGCGCCTTCGGGACCCCTCCCCGGGTAGGCAATGAGCAGTTCTTC. This chain links TRBV9 with TRBJ2-1; the D call may be TRBD1 or TRBD2 (5 bases each). CDR1 and CDR2 (germline): SGDLS, YYNGEE. Trimming took off 3 bases at V and 6 bases at J, with 25 bases between the two ends. This CDR3 has 18 amino acids.

This chain links TRBV29-1 with TRBJ1-4; TRBD1 matches 9 bases. The germline CDR1 and CDR2 sequences are SQVTM and ANQGSEA. The CDR3 consists of 11 residues. With V trimmed by 6 bases and J by 8 bases, 1 base remained unmatched. The CDR3 DNA sequence: TGCAGCGTGGACAGGGGCGAAAAACTGTTTTTT. Its protein product is CSVDRGEKLFF.

This chain joins TRBV9 and TRBJ1-2; possible D gene TRBD1, 5 bases. V was shortened by 0 bases and J by 1 base, with 10 bases between the two germline ends. CDR1 and CDR2 (germline): SGDLS, YYNGEE. The CDR3 extends over 15 amino acids. CDR3 sequence: CASSVVPGRNYGYTF. The CDR3 coding sequence is TGTGCCAGCAGCGTAGTTCCAGGGCGTAACTATGGCTACACCTTC.

The chain joins TRBV2 to TRBJ2-7, with TRBD2 as a possible D gene (5 bases). Deletions cut 8 bases from V and 6 bases from J, with 20 bases between. The CDR3 sequence is 14 residues long. Germline-derived CDR1 and CDR2 are SNHLY and FYNNEI. For the CDR3, the DNA is TGTGCCAGCCAAGACGGGGTAGGCTTACCCGAGCAGTACTTC. It encodes CASQDGVGLPEQYF.

V gene TRBV29-1 combines with J gene TRBJ2-1, with 10 bases lining up with TRBD2. The CDR3 covers 14 residues. V gave up 5 bases and J gave up 5 bases; unmatched junction bases: 6. Per the germline V gene, CDR1 is SQVTM and CDR2 is ANQGSEA. The CDR3 DNA is TGCAGCGTTTATAGCGGGGGGCGAGACAATGAGCAGTTCTTC. Translating gives CSVYSGGRDNEQFF.

This chain connects TRBV19 to TRBJ2-3; no definite D call. From germline, CDR1 is LNHDA and CDR2 SQIVND (reference sequence). The CDR3 totals 14 residues. Trimming cost V 3 bases and J 2 bases, with 9 bases left between them. CDR3 loop: CASSISLSTDTQYF. CDR3 nucleotide sequence: TGTGCCAGTAGTATTTCCCTCTCCACAGATACGCAGTATTTT.

V is TRBV30 and J is TRBJ1-1, with D uncertain. Trimming cost V 0 bases and J 1 base, with 6 bases left between them. This CDR3 contains 13 residues. CDR1 GTSNPN and CDR2 SVGIG come from the germline V gene (reference sequence). The CDR3 bases are TGTGCCTGGAGTGTACAGCCGAACACTGAAGCTTTCTTT. Residues: CAWSVQPNTEAFF.

V usage is TRBV5-1 and J usage is TRBJ2-5, with D unresolved. Trimming pared 3 bases from V and 4 bases from J, leaving 7 bases between. This CDR3 is 12 amino acids long. Germline values: CDR1 SGHRS, CDR2 YFSETQ. This chain's CDR3 is CASSSTGETQYF. DNA of the CDR3: TGCGCCAGCAGCTCCACGGGAGAGACCCAGTACTTC.